This TCR beta chain was sequenced during a study of cytomegalovirus exposure and HLA in healthy donors (dated by TCRdb to about 2017). As for the study more broadly: In an earlier analysis of approximately 640 of the donors, 276 Gb of sequence data and some 120 million unique TCR beta sequences from 180 million or so T cells were reported. A later analysis re-examined previously published TCR beta repertoires from roughly 720 donors and added high-resolution HLA genotyping to investigate patterns of TCR occurrence. Both class I and class II loci were covered by HLA typing, at four-digit resolution. Every repertoire in the discovery cohort had been generated on one and the same sequencing platform. The number of donors typed differed by locus, with about 629-640 for A, B, C, DRB1 and DQB1, roughly 520 for DQA1, 600 to 610 for DPA1, and approximately 470 for DPB1. In a later genetic analysis, genome-wide SNP genotypes for 398 of the 666 donors were used, and that subset was treated as a discovery cohort. Besides the first cohort of roughly 640 subjects, a separate validation cohort made up of over 95 different subjects was used. An early release that covered some 640 HLA-typed donors contained approximately 290 gigabases of sequencing data and 75 million to 100 million unique TCR sequences. In an earlier analysis of more than 550 of the donors, high-throughput TCR beta sequencing was used to judge whether each TCR beta V gene segment behaved as functional or pseudogenic. The study combined high-throughput TCR immunosequencing, statistical association of individual TCRs with disease status, and machine learning to predict cytomegalovirus infection status. A handful of DR-DQ haplotypes were handled as single units for association and clustering because linkage in the cohort was strong. The study profiled the T cell repertoires of about 640 subjects by immunosequencing and related them to cytomegalovirus serostatus. Among the roughly 400 genotyped donors, around 81% belonged to the genetic ancestry cluster associated with self-reported Caucasian donors. Rather than drawing on any new phenotypic data, the later analysis identified candidate immune exposures from TCR beta sequences and the way those sequences occurred across donors. The study was designed to test whether signatures of past pathogen exposure could be identified by cataloging public T cell receptors. Across under 500 genotyped donors of the cohort, an average of roughly 250,000 unique TCR beta nucleotide sequences per donor were sequenced, and roughly 20% of those sequences were non-productive. Donor age, sex, ethnicity and CMV serostatus were compiled alongside the repertoire data.

The germline V gene (reference sequence) gives CDR1 as SGHNT and CDR2 as YYREEE. Here V drops 4 bases and J drops 1 base, and the junction holds 7 bases not matched to any gene. The CDR3, from cysteine to phenylalanine, totals 15 residues. CDR3 DNA is the only sequence kept; it has 45 bases, read in frame from the first base. Turning to this clone: Its antigen is still unknown. Per-base qualities were not stored, and no clone one base away is much larger. The sample contains more than one DNA sequence encoding this CDR3.

Libraries were made using the immunoSEQ multiplex PCR assay. For the multiplex PCR, a mixture combining 60 forward primers for TCR Vbeta segments and 13 reverse primers for TCR Jbeta segments was used. The CDR3 region of rearranged TCR beta genes was amplified from genomic DNA by a multiplex PCR assay. The amplified TCR beta libraries were sequenced on the Illumina HiSeq System as 87-base-pair reads. Per the authors' processing: A later analysis tallied 75 million to 95 million unique TCR beta chains across the approximately 670 repertoires, and approximately 11 million of those chains were shared by two or more donors. To remove PCR and sequencing errors, raw reads were error-corrected and collapsed into unique sequences using a nearest-neighbor algorithm that merged closely related sequences. Alignment of CDR3 sequences to IMGT reference sequences was used to assign V, D and J gene segments. For a sequence to be retained, a match of at least six nucleotides was required to both a V gene segment and a J gene segment. A rearrangement was called productive if the CDR3 had no stop codons and remained in frame with V and J, and every other rearrangement was called non-productive. CDR3 was defined by IMGT convention, running from the second conserved V-encoded cysteine to the conserved J-encoded phenylalanine. Sequences without an unambiguous match to a single V gene segment were excluded from the earlier analysis of several hundred of the donors. An earlier analysis of 450 to 650 of the donors called V segments functional above 56.7% productive rearrangements and segregating when the between-donor standard deviation exceeded 5%. To diagnose cytomegalovirus status from the catalog of TCR beta chain sequences, a statistical classification framework was built. A later analysis assigned V and J genes by comparing TCR nucleotide sequences with IMGT/GENE-DB human TR gene sequences. Using the TCRdist pipeline, a later analysis assigned CDR3 sequences along with most-parsimonious VDJ recombination scenarios. In a later analysis, every TCR beta chain was defined by the combination of its CDR3 amino acid sequence and its V-gene family, and reads without a unique V-gene family were dropped. To address suspected cross-contamination and a sequencing artifact, a later analysis removed 592 highly shared, low-generation-probability nucleotide sequences. In a later analysis, a clonal expansion index was calculated for each public chain from normalized within-repertoire ranks of inferred template counts. In a later analysis, generation probabilities were computed with a VDJ recombination model fitted to out-of-frame rearrangements, and the resulting probabilities were checked against IGoR. Hypergeometric tests were used in a later analysis to score TCR-TCR, TCR-HLA and TCR-CMV co-occurrence, with a repertoire-size bias correction applied to the TCR pairs. In a later analysis, false discovery rates were estimated by permuting HLA or CMV assignments 20 times. A later analysis grouped co-occurring TCRs with DBSCAN, adding TCRdist sequence similarity when clustering within HLA-allele-positive subsets. Repertoires with fewer than 30,000 or more than 120,000 public chains were left out of co-occurrence clustering, as were a few repertoires with anomalous nucleotide sharing. This is the immuneACCESS table as TCRdb keeps it, with only in-frame sequences that have V and J called. A part of the clones is gone; compared with another copy, unresolved V genes explain less than half, and the rest is unexplained. That table supplies the V and J calls and clone size; D and trimming were determined from the DNA. This sample lists 140,000 or so clones; 80% to 85% were detected once. 1.2% of the sample is in the top ten clones.

The cohort was made up of 650 to 700 healthy bone marrow donors. At the time of sampling, every cohort member was nominally healthy, though immune exposures that went unrecorded were likely present. The donor tested CMV seronegative, placing the donor among the approximately 360 seronegative members of the cohort. A peripheral blood sample was collected from each donor, and TCR beta sequencing was performed on peripheral blood mononuclear cells. Genomic DNA was extracted from the blood cell samples with the Qiagen DNeasy Blood Extraction Kit. The investigation overall reported the following: Specific HLA alleles were associated with 15,000 to 20,000 TCR beta sequences at a false discovery rate of 0.05 in a later analysis. The cohort was sequenced for TCR beta chains only, and without alpha or paired-chain data the features that could be detected were limited. The 87-base-pair reads could not distinguish some IMGT-functional V segments, including TRBV6-2 and TRBV6-3, so those segments were excluded. A further reported finding was that TCR beta sequences accurately predicted the HLA-A and HLA-B alleles for most subjects in the first cohort. In both the original and validation cohorts, the classifier was reported to diagnose cytomegalovirus status with high specificity and sensitivity. An earlier analysis of around 600 of the donors showed that most TCR beta V segments appeared in productive rearrangements either about 90% or about 30% of the time, which broadly matched IMGT annotations. Linkage disequilibrium might explain the correlated functional status among segregating V segments, but an unknown experimental factor could not be ruled out. According to the authors, the approach could potentially be generalized to other disease states and immunological phenotypes. In the study, approximately 160 TCR beta chains were listed as associated with cytomegalovirus. In a later analysis, most CMV-associated TCR beta chains were found to appear HLA-restricted, with HLA associations seemingly driven largely by CMV exposure. CMV serostatus was the only immune exposure information available for the cohort. Strong co-occurrence of HLA alleles, especially DR and DQ, made assigning TCR associations to individual alleles difficult. In a later genetic analysis, a missense DCLRE1C variant was associated with V-gene and J-gene trimming of TCR beta chains, and the association was replicated in an independent cohort. A cluster of highly shared sequence variants was judged likely to be a technical artifact of the sequencing pipeline. According to a later analysis, TCR association rates differed among HLA loci, with DRB1 alleles showing the most associated TCRs and HLA-C alleles showing the fewest. Most TCR sequences were observed very rarely across donors, whereas some public TCRs were present in many individuals. A few of the identified cytomegalovirus-associated TCR beta chains were confirmed in vitro to be specific for cytomegalovirus antigens. Compared with equally common non-associated chains, HLA-associated TCR beta chains in a later analysis were more clonally expanded and had lower generation probabilities. Sequencing depth was assumed to be roughly uniform across donors in the presence/absence analyses, though that assumption may not hold. Compared with the approximately 600-donor mean, donors in an Asian-associated ancestry cluster had fewer N-insertions in productive TCRs, according to a later genetic analysis. Several of the top co-occurrence clusters appeared to be linked to parvovirus B19, influenza, CMV and Epstein-Barr virus, according to a later analysis. Over 15 rarely observed V segments, including chromosome 9 orphons, were excluded from the earlier analysis of about 500 of the donors because counts were too low. Because HLA typing was unavailable for some donors at each locus, only the typed subset was used in association tests.

The sequence is built from TRBV5-4 and TRBJ1-1; TRBD1 aligns with 7 central bases. The clonotype was recovered from a female donor in good health and CMV-seronegative. The specimen sequenced was PBMCs. The DNA reads as follows: TGTGCCAGCAGCGGGGCCGGGACAGCGAACACTGAAGCTTTCTTT. It codes for CASSGAGTANTEAFF.